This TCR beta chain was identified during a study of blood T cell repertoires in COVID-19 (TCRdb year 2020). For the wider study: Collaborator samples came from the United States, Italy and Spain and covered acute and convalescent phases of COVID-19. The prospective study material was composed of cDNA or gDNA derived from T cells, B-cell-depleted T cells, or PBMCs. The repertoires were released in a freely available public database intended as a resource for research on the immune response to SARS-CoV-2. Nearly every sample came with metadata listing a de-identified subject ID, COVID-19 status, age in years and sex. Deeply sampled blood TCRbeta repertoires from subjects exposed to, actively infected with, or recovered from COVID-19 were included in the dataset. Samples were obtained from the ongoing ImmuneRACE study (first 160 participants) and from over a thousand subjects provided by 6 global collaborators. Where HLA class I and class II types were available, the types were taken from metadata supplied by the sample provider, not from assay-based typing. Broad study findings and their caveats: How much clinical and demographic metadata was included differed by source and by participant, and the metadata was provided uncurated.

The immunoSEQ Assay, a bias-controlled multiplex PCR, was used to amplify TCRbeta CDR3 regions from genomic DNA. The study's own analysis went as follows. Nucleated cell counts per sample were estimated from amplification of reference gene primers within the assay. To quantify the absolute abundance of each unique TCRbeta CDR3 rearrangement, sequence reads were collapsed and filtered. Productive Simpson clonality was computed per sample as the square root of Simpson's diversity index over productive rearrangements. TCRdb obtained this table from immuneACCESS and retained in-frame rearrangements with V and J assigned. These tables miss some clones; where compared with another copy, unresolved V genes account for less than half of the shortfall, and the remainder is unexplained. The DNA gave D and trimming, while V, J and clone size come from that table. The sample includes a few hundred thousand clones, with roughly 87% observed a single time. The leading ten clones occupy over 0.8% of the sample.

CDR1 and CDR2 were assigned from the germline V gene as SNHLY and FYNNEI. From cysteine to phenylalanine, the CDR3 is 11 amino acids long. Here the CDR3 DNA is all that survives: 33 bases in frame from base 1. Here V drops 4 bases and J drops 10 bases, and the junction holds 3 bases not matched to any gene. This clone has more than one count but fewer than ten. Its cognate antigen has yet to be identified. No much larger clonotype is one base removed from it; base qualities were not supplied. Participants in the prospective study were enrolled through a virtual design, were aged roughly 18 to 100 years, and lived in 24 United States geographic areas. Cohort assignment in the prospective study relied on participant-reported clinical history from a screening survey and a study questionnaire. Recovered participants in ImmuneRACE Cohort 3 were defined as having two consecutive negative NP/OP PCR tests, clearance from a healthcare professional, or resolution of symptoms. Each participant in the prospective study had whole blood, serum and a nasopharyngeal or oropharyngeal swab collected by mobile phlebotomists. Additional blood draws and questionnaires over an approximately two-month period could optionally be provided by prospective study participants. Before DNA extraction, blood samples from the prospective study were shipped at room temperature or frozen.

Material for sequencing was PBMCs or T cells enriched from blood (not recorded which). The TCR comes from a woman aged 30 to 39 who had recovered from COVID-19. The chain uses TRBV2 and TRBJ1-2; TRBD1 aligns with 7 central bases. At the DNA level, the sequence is TGTGCCAGCAGTGTAACAGGGGACTACACCTTC. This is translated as CASSVTGDYTF.